The entry that follows covers one TCR beta chain sequence. The antigen remains undetermined. The sample is drawn from a study of T-cell reconstitution after alpha-beta-depleted transplantation in children. Study results and caveats: Newly generated T cells supplied most T-cell counts and diversity one year post-transplant.

Preparation of the TCRbeta library was carried out with unique molecular identifiers. Via MiXCR, TCRdb re-called the PCR reads, giving one row per CDR3 protein. Here the sample spans about 58,000 distinct CDR3 sequences, less than 55% being singletons. The germline V gene has CDR1 KGHSH and CDR2 LQKENI. The CDR3 has 16 amino acids. V lost 2 bases, J lost 0 bases, and 11 bases lay in between. This chain links TRBV18 with TRBJ1-3; no clear D. The source material was PBMCs, mostly from graft donor cells, sampled 360 days after TCRalphabeta/CD19-depleted stem cell transplant. The receptor comes from a male patient between 10 and 17 years old who had a stem cell transplant for acute lymphoblastic leukemia, so the T cells may come from the graft donor. CDR3 bases: TGTGCCAGCTCACCAGAAGGGAGTTTCTCTGGAAACACCATATATTTT. Amino acid sequence: CASSPEGSFSGNTIYF.